This T cell receptor (beta chain) was sequenced in a study of shared clonotypes between healthy human individuals. Per the germline V gene, CDR1 is PRHDT and CDR2 is FYEKMQ (reference sequence). V shed 2 bases and J shed 1 base, with 23 bases lying between them. The CDR3 consists of 19 residues. Investigators divided CD4+ cells into CD45RA+ naive and CD45RA-negative memory subsets. Assay: immunoSEQ multiplex PCR; the TCRdb copy retains only in-frame clones and omits some. This sample yields 550,000 to 700,000 clones, of which more than 70% are seen a single time; 1.5% to 2% belongs to the top ten. This clone was detected only once.

This TCR was sampled from a woman aged 25-40 years in good health. The chain employs TRBV13 and TRBJ1-1; tentatively, D is TRBD1 (5 bases). The material sequenced was memory CD4+ T cells sorted from blood. As for subset: CD45RA-negative fraction. The CDR3 loop is CASSLRKLGVINQNTEAFF. In DNA form, the CDR3 reads TGTGCCAGCAGCTTAAGGAAGTTGGGGGTGATTAACCAGAACACTGAAGCTTTCTTT.